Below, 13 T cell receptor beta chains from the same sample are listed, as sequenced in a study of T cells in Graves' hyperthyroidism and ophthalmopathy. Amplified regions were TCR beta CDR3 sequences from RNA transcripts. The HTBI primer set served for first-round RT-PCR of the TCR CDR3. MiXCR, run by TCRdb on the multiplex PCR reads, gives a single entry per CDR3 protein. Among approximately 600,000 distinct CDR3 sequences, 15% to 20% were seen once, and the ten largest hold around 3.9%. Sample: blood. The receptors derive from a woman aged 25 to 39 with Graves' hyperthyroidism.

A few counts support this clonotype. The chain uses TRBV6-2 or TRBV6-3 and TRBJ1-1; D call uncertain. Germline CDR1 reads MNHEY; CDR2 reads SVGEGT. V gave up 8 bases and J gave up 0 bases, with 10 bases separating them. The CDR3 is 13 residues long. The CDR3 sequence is CASQAFMNTEAFF. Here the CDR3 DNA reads TGTGCCAGCCAGGCCTTTATGAACACTGAAGCTTTCTTT.

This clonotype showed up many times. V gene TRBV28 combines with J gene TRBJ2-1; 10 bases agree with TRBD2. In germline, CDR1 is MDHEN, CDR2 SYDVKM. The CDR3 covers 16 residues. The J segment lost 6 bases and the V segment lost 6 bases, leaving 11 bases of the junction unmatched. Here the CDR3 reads CASRDQQLAGFNEQFF. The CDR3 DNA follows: TGTGCCAGCAGGGACCAACAACTAGCGGGGTTCAATGAGCAGTTCTTC.

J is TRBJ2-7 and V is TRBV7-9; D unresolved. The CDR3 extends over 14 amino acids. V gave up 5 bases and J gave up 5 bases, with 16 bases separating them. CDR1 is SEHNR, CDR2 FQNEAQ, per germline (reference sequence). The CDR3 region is CASSRSSSFDEQYF. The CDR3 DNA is TGTGCCAGCAGCCGCTCTTCGAGCTTCGACGAGCAGTACTTC.

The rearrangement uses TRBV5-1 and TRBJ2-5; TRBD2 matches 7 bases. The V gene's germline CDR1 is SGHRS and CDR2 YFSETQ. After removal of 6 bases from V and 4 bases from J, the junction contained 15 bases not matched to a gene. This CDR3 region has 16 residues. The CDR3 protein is CASKNLGRESRETQYF. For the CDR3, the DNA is TGCGCCAGCAAAAATCTTGGGCGGGAGAGCAGAGAGACCCAGTACTTC.

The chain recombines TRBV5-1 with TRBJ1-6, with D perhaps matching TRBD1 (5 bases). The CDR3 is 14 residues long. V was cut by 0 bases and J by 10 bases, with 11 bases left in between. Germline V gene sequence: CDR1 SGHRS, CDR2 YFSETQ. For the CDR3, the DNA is TGCGCCAGCAGCTTGGGACAGTATGGCTCACCCCTCCACTTT. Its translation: CASSLGQYGSPLHF.

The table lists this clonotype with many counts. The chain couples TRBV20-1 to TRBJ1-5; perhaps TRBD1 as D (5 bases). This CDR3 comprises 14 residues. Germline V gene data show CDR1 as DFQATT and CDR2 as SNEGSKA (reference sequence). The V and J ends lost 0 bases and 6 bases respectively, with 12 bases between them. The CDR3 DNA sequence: TGCAGTGCTAGAGATGTCCGGGGCAGTCAGCCCCAGCATTTT. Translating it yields CSARDVRGSQPQHF.

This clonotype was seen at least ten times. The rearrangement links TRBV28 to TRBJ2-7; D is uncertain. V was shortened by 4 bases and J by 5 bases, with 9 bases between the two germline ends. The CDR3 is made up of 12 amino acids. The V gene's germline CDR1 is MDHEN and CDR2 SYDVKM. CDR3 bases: TGTGCCAGCAGTTCTGGGTTGAACGAGCAGTACTTC. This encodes CASSSGLNEQYF.

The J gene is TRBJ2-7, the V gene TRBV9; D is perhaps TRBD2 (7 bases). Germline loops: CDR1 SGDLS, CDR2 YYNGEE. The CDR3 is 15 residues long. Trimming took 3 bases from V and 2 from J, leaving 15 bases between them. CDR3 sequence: CASSEGDYSTYEQYF. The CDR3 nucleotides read TGTGCCAGCAGCGAGGGGGACTACTCGACCTACGAGCAGTACTTC.

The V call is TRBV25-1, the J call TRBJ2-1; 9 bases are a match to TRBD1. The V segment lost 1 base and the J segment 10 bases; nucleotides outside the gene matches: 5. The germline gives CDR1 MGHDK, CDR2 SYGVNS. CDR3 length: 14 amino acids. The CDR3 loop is CASSELGTGGEQFF. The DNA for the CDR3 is TGTGCCAGCAGTGAATTAGGCACAGGGGGCGAGCAGTTCTTC.

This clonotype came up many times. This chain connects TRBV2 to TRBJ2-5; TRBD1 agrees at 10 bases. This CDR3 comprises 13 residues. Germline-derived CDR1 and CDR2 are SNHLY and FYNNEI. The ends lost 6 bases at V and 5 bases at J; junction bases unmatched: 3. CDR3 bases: TGTGCCAGCAGGGGACAGGGGATGGAGACCCAGTACTTC. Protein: CASRGQGMETQYF.

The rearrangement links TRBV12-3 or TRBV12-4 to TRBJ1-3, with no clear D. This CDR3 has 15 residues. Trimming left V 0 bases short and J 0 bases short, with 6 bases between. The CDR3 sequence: CASSLAGYSGNTIYF. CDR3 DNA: TGTGCCAGCAGTTTAGCGGGATACTCTGGAAACACCATATATTTT.

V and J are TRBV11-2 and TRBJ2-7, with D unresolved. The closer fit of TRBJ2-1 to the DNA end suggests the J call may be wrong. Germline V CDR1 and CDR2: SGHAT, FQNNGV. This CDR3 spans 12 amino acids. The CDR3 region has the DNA TGTGCCAGCAGCCTTTACTCCTACGAGCAGTTCTTC. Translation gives CASSLYSYEQFF.

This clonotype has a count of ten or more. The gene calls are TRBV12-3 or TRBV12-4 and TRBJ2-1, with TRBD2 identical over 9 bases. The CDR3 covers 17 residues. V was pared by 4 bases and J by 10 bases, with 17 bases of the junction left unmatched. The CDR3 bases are TGTGCCAGCAGTTCCCTCGGGAGCGGGAGGTCACTAAGGGAGCAGTTCTTC. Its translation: CASSSLGSGRSLREQFF.